The next 28 T cell receptor beta chains were all read from a single sample in a study of PD-1 blockade in mismatch repair-deficient tumors. Using immunoSEQ multiplex PCR, the repertoire was profiled, and TCRdb retains in-frame clones only, with some absent. The table lists 130,000 or so clones, roughly 86% of them singletons, with around an eighth in the top ten. Here the sequenced sample was peripheral blood, taken 44 weeks after starting pembrolizumab. The receptor source for this set is an adult with mismatch repair-deficient cancer.

This clone was recorded once. V gene TRBV7-8 combines with J gene TRBJ2-7, with D perhaps matching TRBD1 (5 bases). The CDR3 sequence is 15 residues long. Between the trimmed V and J ends, which lost 2 bases and 0 bases, there was a span of 11 bases. Germline CDR1 reads SGHVS; CDR2 reads FQNEAQ. In DNA, the CDR3 is TGTGCCAGCAGCTTAAGCAGGGCCGACTCCTACGAGCAGTACTTC. Protein sequence: CASSLSRADSYEQYF. Using reference TRBV7-8 and TRBJ2-7 for the parts outside the CDR3, the full variable domain is GAGVSQSPRYKVAKRGQDVALRCDPISGHVSLFWYQQALGQGPEFLTYFQNEAQLDKSGLPSDRFFAERPEGSVSTLKIQRTQQEDSAVYLCASSLSRADSYEQYFGPGTRLTVT.

This chain links TRBV19 with TRBJ2-6; D uncertain. V lost 5 bases, J lost 3 bases, and 8 bases lay in between. CDR1 is LNHDA, CDR2 SQIVND, per germline (reference sequence). CDR3 length: 14 residues. The CDR3 loop reads CASSWSVGANVLTF. The CDR3 DNA reads as TGTGCCAGTAGTTGGTCAGTTGGGGCCAACGTCCTGACTTTC.

CDR3 loop: CASSPGQGPASYEQYF. In DNA form, the CDR3 reads TGTGCCAGTAGTCCTGGACAGGGGCCGGCCTCCTACGAGCAGTACTTC. This sequence joins TRBV19 and TRBJ2-7; 9 nucleotides align to TRBD1. Germline CDR1 and CDR2: LNHDA and SQIVND (reference sequence). The CDR3 has 16 residues. The trim removed 5 bases at V and 0 bases at J, leaving 8 bases unmatched.

This clone is a singleton in its sample. The gene calls are TRBV29-1 and TRBJ1-4; D is perhaps TRBD1 (5 bases). The germline V and J ends were trimmed by 7 bases and 6 bases, with 15 bases remaining between them. The CDR3 spans 13 residues. The V gene's germline CDR1 is SQVTM and CDR2 ANQGSEA. This CDR3 reads CSARPGTHEKLFF. For the CDR3, the DNA is TGCAGCGCCAGACCAGGGACCCATGAAAAACTGTTTTTT.

This rearrangement joins TRBV7-6 to TRBJ2-1; D not resolved. Trimming removed 5 bases from V and 6 bases from J, with 26 bases in between. The length of the CDR3 is 18 residues. The germline V gene has CDR1 SGHVS and CDR2 FNYEAQ. CDR3 amino acids: CASSVDVRYATGRNEQFF. The CDR3, as DNA: TGTGCCAGCAGCGTTGATGTCCGGTATGCTACGGGTCGCAATGAGCAGTTCTTC.

This rearrangement joins TRBV4-1 to TRBJ2-2; 7 bases fit TRBD2. Germline-derived CDR1 and CDR2 are MGHRA and YSYEKL. CDR3 length equals 15 residues. V trimming: 9 bases; J trimming: 3 bases; junction bases outside the gene matches: 10. CDR3 coding DNA: TGCGCCAGTAGCAGCCGAGGGAGGGACACCGGGGAGCTGTTTTTT. Translating it yields CASSSRGRDTGELFF.

V gene TRBV19 combines with J gene TRBJ1-1; 9 nucleotides align to TRBD1. The junction had 11 bases not matched to a gene; V was cut back by 5 bases and J by 4 bases. This CDR3 comprises 16 residues. CDR1 LNHDA and CDR2 SQIVND come from the germline V gene (reference sequence). The CDR3, as DNA: TGTGCCAGTAGTGCCGTCGACAGGGGGTCGTTCACTGAAGCTTTCTTT. It specifies CASSAVDRGSFTEAFF.

The chain is built from TRBV27 and TRBJ1-2; D call uncertain. The germline CDR1 and CDR2 sequences are MNHEY and SMNVEV (reference sequence). The CDR3 consists of 14 residues. Trimming pared 5 bases from V and 7 bases from J, leaving 17 bases between. CDR3 sequence: CASSRLGRLSGYTF. Written as DNA, the CDR3 is TGTGCCAGCAGTCGACTCGGACGACTCAGTGGCTACACCTTC.

CDR3 amino acids: CASRYLAGYNEKLFF. Here the CDR3 DNA reads TGTGCAAGTCGCTACCTCGCGGGCTATAATGAAAAACTGTTTTTT. The chain uses TRBV12-2 and TRBJ1-4. TRBV12-2 is flagged as a pseudogene. The CDR3 runs 15 residues.

The chain recombines TRBV29-1 with TRBJ2-5, with a possible D match to TRBD1 (5 bases). The CDR3 spans 19 residues. The germline CDR1 and CDR2 sequences are SQVTM and ANQGSEA. The V and J ends lost 0 bases and 1 base respectively, with 24 bases between them. The CDR3 spells CSVEERATGLMHPQETQYF. As DNA, the CDR3 is TGCAGCGTTGAAGAAAGGGCCACAGGTTTAATGCATCCCCAAGAGACCCAGTACTTC.

This chain connects TRBV6-6 to TRBJ1-2; TRBD1 agrees at 8 bases. Germline V gene data show CDR1 as MNHNY and CDR2 as SVGAGI (reference sequence). The CDR3 contains 15 residues. V shed 5 bases and J 6 bases; nucleotides not matched to a gene: 11. The DNA for the CDR3 is TGTGCCAGCAGTCCCGGACAGGGCGGCAGAGATGGCTACACCTTC. Protein sequence: CASSPGQGGRDGYTF.

V gene TRBV7-9 combines with J gene TRBJ1-1; D gene ambiguous. The CDR3 consists of 11 residues. Germline CDR1 SEHNR, CDR2 FQNEAQ (reference sequence). The germline V and J ends were trimmed by 6 bases and 1 base, with 3 bases remaining between them. The CDR3 bases are TGTGCCAGCAGGAGGAACACTGAAGCTTTCTTT. Amino acids: CASRRNTEAFF. Filled out from reference TRBV7-9 and TRBJ1-1, the complete variable domain reads DTGVSQNPRHKITKRGQNVTFRCDPISEHNRLYWYRQTLGQGPEFLTYFQNEAQLEKSRLLSDRFSAERPKGSFSTLEIQRTEQGDSAMYLCASRRNTEAFFGQGTRLTVV.

The chain is built from TRBV11-2 and TRBJ2-2; possibly TRBD1 for D (6 bases). Per the germline V gene, CDR1 is SGHAT and CDR2 is FQNNGV. V was pared by 6 bases and J by 0 bases, with 11 bases between. This CDR3 is 15 amino acids long. This chain's CDR3 is CASSLRGANTGELFF. CDR3 in DNA: TGTGCCAGCAGTCTCAGGGGAGCGAACACCGGGGAGCTGTTTTTT.

The chain carries TRBV29-1 and TRBJ2-1; 10 positions agree with TRBD1. The CDR3 loop spans 14 amino acids. Losses at the gene ends were 4 bases for V and 8 bases for J; bases not matched to a gene: 8. Germline lookup yields CDR1 SQVTM and CDR2 ANQGSEA. The CDR3 spells CSVVGQGTRDEQFF. For the CDR3, the DNA is TGCAGCGTTGTGGGACAGGGGACGCGGGATGAGCAGTTCTTC.

The chain links TRBV5-4 to TRBJ1-1; 7 bases agree with TRBD1. The ends lost 4 bases at V and 4 bases at J; junction bases unmatched: 13. The CDR3 has 16 amino acids. Per the germline V gene, CDR1 is SGHNT and CDR2 is YYREEE (reference sequence). CDR3 sequence reads: CASSPNIRQGGTEAFF. CDR3 nucleotides: TGTGCCAGCAGCCCGAACATCCGACAGGGAGGCACTGAAGCTTTCTTT. The complete variable domain, with remaining parts taken from reference TRBV5-4 and TRBJ1-1, reads ETGVTQSPTHLIKTRGQQVTLRCSSQSGHNTVSWYQQALGQGPQFIFQYYREEENGRGNFPPRFSGLQFPNYSSELNVNALELDDSALYLCASSPNIRQGGTEAFFGQGTRLTVV.

The J gene is TRBJ2-7, the V gene TRBV28; D is unclear. The CDR3 runs to 15 residues. V shed 6 bases and J shed 3 bases, with 18 bases lying between them. Germline values: CDR1 MDHEN, CDR2 SYDVKM. DNA of the CDR3: TGTGCCAGCAGGAAAAGGTACGGCAGCCACTACGAGCAGTACTTC. Its protein product is CASRKRYGSHYEQYF.

The chain uses TRBV4-3 and TRBJ2-5, with 9 bases aligning to TRBD1. Trimming took 2 bases from V and 4 from J; bases not matched to a gene: 5. CDR3 size: 15 residues. The germline gives CDR1 LGHNA, CDR2 YSLEER. CDR3 coding DNA: TGCGCCAGCAGCCAAATGACAGGGGGTCCAGAGACCCAGTACTTC. Translating gives CASSQMTGGPETQYF.

This chain links TRBV11-2 with TRBJ2-5; a possible D gene is TRBD2 (6 bases). V lost 5 bases and J lost 5, with 12 bases in between. Germline CDR1 and CDR2: SGHAT and FQNNGV. The CDR3 runs 13 residues. The CDR3 loop is CASSRWAGETQYF. The DNA for the CDR3 is TGTGCCAGCAGCAGATGGGCGGGGGAGACCCAGTACTTC.

The rearrangement uses TRBV9 and TRBJ2-3; 7 bases align to TRBD2. CDR3 length: 15 amino acids. V shed 4 bases and J 1 base; nucleotides not matched to a gene: 6. The V gene's germline CDR1 is SGDLS and CDR2 YYNGEE. The CDR3, as DNA: TGTGCCAGCAGCCCCGCCCTAGCGGGCACAGATACGCAGTATTTT. Encoded protein: CASSPALAGTDTQYF.

The rearrangement links TRBV10-3 to TRBJ2-1; the D gene is possibly TRBD2 (6 bases). The V gene's germline CDR1 is ENHRY and CDR2 SYGVKD. The germline V and J ends were trimmed by 6 bases and 6 bases, with 18 bases remaining between them. The CDR3 spans 15 residues. This chain's CDR3 is CAIRESRDLLNEQFF. CDR3 coding DNA: TGTGCCATCAGGGAATCCCGGGACTTACTCAATGAGCAGTTCTTC.

V usage is TRBV5-4 and J usage is TRBJ1-5, with a possible D match to TRBD1 (5 bases). The V gene lost 0 bases and the J gene lost 3 bases, with 10 bases spanning the gap. The CDR3 totals 15 residues. The germline V gene has CDR1 SGHNT and CDR2 YYREEE (reference sequence). The CDR3 DNA follows: TGTGCCAGCAGCTTGGGGCAGGGCTTCAATCAGCCCCAGCATTTT. Its translation: CASSLGQGFNQPQHF.

The V call is TRBV30, the J call TRBJ2-1; TRBD2 might be the D (5 bases). V was pared by 5 bases and J by 6 bases, with 8 bases between. The CDR3 loop spans 11 amino acids. CDR1 is GTSNPN, CDR2 SVGIG, per germline (reference sequence). CDR3 DNA: TGTGCCTGGTTCCGGGGCAATGAGCAGTTCTTC. Its protein product is CAWFRGNEQFF.

The rearrangement uses TRBV18 and TRBJ2-1; 7 bases fit TRBD2. Trimming cost V 3 bases and J 6 bases; bases outside gene matches: 5. Germline V lookup: CDR1 KGHSH, CDR2 LQKENI. This CDR3 has 14 residues. The CDR3 region is CASSPSGGVNEQFF. The CDR3 coding sequence is TGTGCCAGCTCACCCTCTGGGGGGGTCAATGAGCAGTTCTTC. Variable domain in full (rest from reference TRBV18 and TRBJ2-1): NAGVMQNPRHLVRRRGQEARLRCSPMKGHSHVYWYRQLPEEGLKFMVYLQKENIIDESGMPKERFSAEFPKEGPSILRIQQVVRGDSAAYFCASSPSGGVNEQFFGPGTRLTVL.

The rearrangement links TRBV6-6 to TRBJ2-7, with D possibly being TRBD1 (6 bases). Trimming stripped 6 bases from V and 4 bases from J, with 7 bases between. The CDR3 contains 11 residues. In germline, CDR1 is MNHNY, CDR2 SVGAGI (reference sequence). The CDR3 protein is CASRQGYEQYF. In nucleotides, the CDR3 is TGTGCCAGCAGACAGGGTTACGAGCAGTACTTC.

This CDR3 reads CASSPGTGASEKLFF. In nucleotides, the CDR3 is TGTGCCAGCAGTCCCGGGACAGGGGCTAGTGAAAAACTGTTTTTT. The rearrangement links TRBV6-5 to TRBJ1-4; 10 bases are a match to TRBD1. Germline CDR1 is MNHEY and CDR2 is SVGAGI. After removal of 5 bases from V and 7 bases from J, the junction contained 7 bases not matched to a gene. The CDR3 totals 15 residues.

This clone occurred once. The chain joins TRBV13 to TRBJ2-1, with 12 bases matching TRBD2. CDR3 length: 17 amino acids. Unmatched junction bases numbered 6, after V lost 6 bases and J lost 0 bases. Germline V lookup: CDR1 PRHDT, CDR2 FYEKMQ (reference sequence). The CDR3 DNA follows: TGTGCCAGCAGTCGACTAGCGGGAGATCGCTCCTACAATGAGCAGTTCTTC. This sequence encodes CASSRLAGDRSYNEQFF.

This chain links TRBV19 with TRBJ1-3; D remains unclear. The CDR3 consists of 16 residues. Trimming pared 5 bases from V and 0 bases from J, leaving 14 bases between. The germline V gene has CDR1 LNHDA and CDR2 SQIVND (reference sequence). DNA of the CDR3: TGTGCCAGTAGTCTCCCGACATGGACCTCTGGAAACACCATATATTTT. This gives the protein CASSLPTWTSGNTIYF.

The CDR3 region is CASSPTSGASYNEQFF. DNA for the CDR3: TGTGCCAGCAGCCCGACTAGCGGAGCCTCCTACAATGAGCAGTTCTTC. This chain joins TRBV7-9 and TRBJ2-1; 9 bases are shared with TRBD2. The CDR3 spans 16 residues. Germline V gene lookup returns CDR1 SEHNR and CDR2 FQNEAQ (reference sequence). The V gene end was trimmed by 5 bases and the J gene end by 0 bases; junction bases not matched to a gene: 5. Looking up the rest from reference TRBV7-9 and TRBJ2-1 gives the full variable domain: DTGVSQNPRHKITKRGQNVTFRCDPISEHNRLYWYRQTLGQGPEFLTYFQNEAQLEKSRLLSDRFSAERPKGSFSTLEIQRTEQGDSAMYLCASSPTSGASYNEQFFGPGTRLTVL.